These 18 T cell receptor beta chains originate from one sample sequenced in a study of OX40 agonist ivuxolimab in advanced cancers. Repertoires were generated with immunoSEQ multiplex PCR, while TCRdb's copy carries only in-frame clones and drops some. The table includes roughly 69,000 clones, about 91% detected once. The material sequenced was CD4+ or CD8+ T cells sorted from blood, taken in a trial of the OX40 agonist ivuxolimab. These receptors were taken from an adult with an advanced solid tumor such as melanoma, head and neck, liver or kidney cancer.

This clone was detected a few times. The J gene is TRBJ2-2, the V gene TRBV13; D not resolved. The CDR3 length is 14 residues. CDR1 is PRHDT, CDR2 FYEKMQ, per germline (reference sequence). The V gene lost 2 bases and the J gene lost 0 bases, with 4 bases spanning the gap. CDR3 residues: CASSLLANTGELFF. For the CDR3, the DNA is TGTGCCAGCAGCTTACTAGCGAACACCGGGGAGCTGTTTTTT.

This chain links TRBV5-1 with TRBJ2-1, with 9 nucleotides matching TRBD1. V dropped 4 bases and J dropped 6; count of bases not matched to a gene: 5. This CDR3 region has 14 residues. Germline V CDR1 and CDR2: SGHRS, YFSETQ. In DNA form, the CDR3 reads TGCGCCAGCAGCGGACAGGGGATACTCAATGAGCAGTTCTTC. Translated, it gives CASSGQGILNEQFF.

This clone was counted between two and nine times. The chain combines TRBV23-1 with TRBJ1-1; TRBD1 might be the D (6 bases). TRBV23-1 is given ORF status, its function remaining uncertain. Deletions cut 5 bases from V and 2 bases from J, with 12 bases between. This CDR3 spans 14 amino acids. CDR3 sequence: CASSLGRGNTEAFF. Written as DNA, the CDR3 is TGCGCCAGCAGTTTGGGCAGGGGAAACACTGAAGCTTTCTTT.

The V call is TRBV19, the J call TRBJ2-7, with 7 bases matching TRBD1. Losses at the gene ends were 3 bases for V and 3 bases for J; bases not matched to a gene: 5. Germline V gene lookup returns CDR1 LNHDA and CDR2 SQIVND (reference sequence). This CDR3 spans 14 amino acids. The CDR3 loop is CASSILTGNYEQYF. In DNA form, the CDR3 reads TGTGCCAGTAGTATCTTGACAGGGAACTACGAGCAGTACTTC.

The chain recombines TRBV11-3 with TRBJ1-1; 10 nucleotides line up with TRBD1. The V and J ends lost 5 bases and 1 base, in that order; junction bases with no gene match: 4. The CDR3 is made up of 15 amino acids. Germline V gene lookup returns CDR1 SGHNT and CDR2 YENEEA. This CDR3 reads CASSPWTGGNTEAFF. The DNA for the CDR3 is TGTGCCAGCAGCCCATGGACAGGGGGGAACACTGAAGCTTTCTTT. Together with reference TRBV11-3 and TRBJ1-1, the CDR3 gives the full variable domain: EAGVVQSPRYKIIEKKQPVAFWCNPISGHNTLYWYLQNLGQGPELLIRYENEEAVDDSQLPKDRFSAERLKGVDSTLKIQPAELGDSAVYLCASSPWTGGNTEAFFGQGTRLTVV.

The J gene is TRBJ1-2, the V gene TRBV5-1; D unresolved. The CDR3 has 15 residues. CDR1 SGHRS and CDR2 YFSETQ come from the germline V gene. Trimming took off 4 bases at V and 3 bases at J, with 16 bases between the two ends. CDR3 in DNA: TGCGCCAGCAGCGAATCGCCAAAAGGTTACTATGGCTACACCTTC. This encodes CASSESPKGYYGYTF.

V gene TRBV5-1 combines with J gene TRBJ2-7; weak D call: TRBD1 (6 bases). CDR1 is SGHRS, CDR2 YFSETQ, per germline. The CDR3 has 14 amino acids. With 3 bases removed from V and 3 bases from J, the gap between germline ends came to 13 bases. Here the CDR3 DNA reads TGCGCCAGCAGCTCCCCGGGACACTACTACGAGCAGTACTTC. It codes for CASSSPGHYYEQYF.

V usage is TRBV10-3 and J usage is TRBJ1-3; 10 nucleotides agree with TRBD1. The CDR3 sequence is 13 residues long. V trimming: 10 bases; J trimming: 7 bases; junction bases outside the gene matches: 7. Per germline, CDR1 ENHRY and CDR2 SYGVKD. In DNA form, the CDR3 reads TGTGCCACCCGACAGGGGGCAGATAACACCATATATTTT. Protein sequence: CATRQGADNTIYF.

This clone was seen a handful of times. Other DNA sequences of this sample code for an identical CDR3. V gene TRBV9 combines with J gene TRBJ1-5; no clear D. Trimming shortened V by 3 bases and J by 6 bases, and 13 bases separated the two germline ends. This CDR3 is built from 14 residues. From germline, CDR1 is SGDLS and CDR2 YYNGEE. DNA of the CDR3: TGTGCCAGCAGCGCACATATGTATGGTCAGCCCCAGCATTTT. As protein: CASSAHMYGQPQHF.

V is TRBV11-2 and J is TRBJ2-7; a weak D match, TRBD2 (6 bases). The germline V gene has CDR1 SGHAT and CDR2 FQNNGV. The CDR3 spans 17 residues. Trimming took 3 bases from V and 4 from J, leaving 22 bases between them. The CDR3 DNA reads TGTGCCAGCAGCTTGGGCCCCGGAGGGAAGGAATCATACGAGCAGTACTTC. As protein: CASSLGPGGKESYEQYF.

The rearrangement joins TRBV7-8 to TRBJ2-5; 7 bases agree with TRBD1. The V gene's germline CDR1 is SGHVS and CDR2 FQNEAQ. J was trimmed by 2 bases and V by 5 bases; bases with no gene match: 2. The CDR3 sequence is 13 residues long. The CDR3 loop reads CASSLGQQETQYF. The CDR3 DNA is TGTGCCAGCAGCCTGGGACAGCAAGAGACCCAGTACTTC.

V is TRBV5-4 and J is TRBJ2-7; 11 bases map to TRBD2. The CDR3 runs to 16 residues. V shed 5 bases, J shed 0 bases, and the junction held 7 bases outside the gene matches. Germline CDR1 and CDR2: SGHNT and YYREEE (reference sequence). CDR3 protein: CASSRPTSGISYEQYF. The CDR3 region has the DNA TGTGCCAGCAGTCGGCCGACTAGCGGGATCTCCTACGAGCAGTACTTC.

The genes are TRBV6-5 and TRBJ2-5, with D perhaps given as TRBD1 or TRBD2 (6 bases each). CDR3 length: 14 amino acids. Germline V lookup: CDR1 MNHEY, CDR2 SVGAGI. V lost 9 bases to trimming and J lost 2 bases, with 16 bases between them. CDR3 nucleotide sequence: TGTGCCAGTGGGGGGAGTAGGGGGCAAGAGACCCAGTACTTC. It codes for CASGGSRGQETQYF.

V is TRBV5-3 and J is TRBJ1-1; no clear D. TRBV5-3 qualifies as an ORF whose function is uncertain. V was shortened by 4 bases and J by 0 bases, with 13 bases between the two germline ends. CDR3 length: 15 residues. CDR3 in amino acids: CARSLLLRLNTEAFF. CDR3 DNA sequence: TGTGCCAGAAGCCTGTTGCTCAGGCTGAACACTGAAGCTTTCTTT.

The genes are TRBV6-6 and TRBJ1-2; the match to TRBD1 covers 9 bases. The CDR3 consists of 14 residues. CDR1 is MNHNY, CDR2 SVGAGI, per germline (reference sequence). Trimming took 0 bases from V and 8 from J; bases not matched to a gene: 4. The CDR3 nucleotides are TGTGCCAGCAGTTACTCCACAGGGGGCACCGGCTACACCTTC. Protein product: CASSYSTGGTGYTF.

J is TRBJ2-7 and V is TRBV6-6; 8 bases fit TRBD1. Unmatched junction bases numbered 7, after V lost 6 bases and J lost 6 bases. Germline CDR1 MNHNY, CDR2 SVGAGI (reference sequence). The CDR3 has 13 amino acids. CDR3 DNA: TGTGCCAGCAGACCAAACAGGGGGAGCGAGCAGTACTTC. Amino acids: CASRPNRGSEQYF.

V and J are TRBV5-1 and TRBJ2-1; D not resolved. The CDR3 has 13 amino acids. Germline CDR1 and CDR2: SGHRS and YFSETQ. The V gene lost 3 bases and the J gene lost 9 bases, with 13 bases spanning the gap. The CDR3 spells CASSSTLVGEQFF. CDR3 coding DNA: TGCGCCAGCAGCTCAACGCTTGTGGGTGAGCAGTTCTTC.

The chain employs TRBV6-1 and TRBJ2-7; tentatively, D is TRBD2 (5 bases). With 2 bases removed from V and 0 bases from J, the gap between germline ends came to 11 bases. The CDR3 has 15 amino acids. Germline V gives CDR1 MNHNS, CDR2 SASEGT. The CDR3 nucleotides read TGTGCCAGCAGTGAATCTAAAGGGAGCTCCTACGAGCAGTACTTC. The encoded protein is CASSESKGSSYEQYF.